These 30 T cell receptor beta chains came from one sample sequenced in a study of blood T cell repertoires in COVID-19. This table comes from immunoSEQ multiplex PCR, and its TCRdb copy is limited to in-frame clones, with some not included. The table lists some 73,000 clones, around 88% of them singletons. The specimen sequenced was peripheral blood. These receptors originate from a man older than 75 with COVID-19, enrolled during active disease.

The chain combines TRBV5-4 with TRBJ2-3; TRBD2 aligns across 12 bases. Germline loops: CDR1 SGHNT, CDR2 YYREEE (reference sequence). V dropped 6 bases and J dropped 4; count of bases not matched to a gene: 9. This CDR3 is built from 16 residues. CDR3 DNA sequence: TGTGCCAGCACCGAACTAGCGGGGGGCCGGGCAGATACGCAGTATTTT. It is translated as CASTELAGGRADTQYF.

This chain uses TRBV7-8 with TRBJ2-1, with D possibly TRBD2 on 6 matching bases. Germline CDR1 is SGHVS and CDR2 is FQNEAQ. The length of the CDR3 is 12 residues. Trimming took off 1 base at V and 9 bases at J, with 7 bases between the two ends. The CDR3 DNA reads TGTGCCAGCAGCTTAGACGGGGGTGAGCAGTTCTTC. Translation gives CASSLDGGEQFF.

V usage is TRBV2 and J usage is TRBJ2-3, with 7 positions matching TRBD1. Germline V lookup: CDR1 SNHLY, CDR2 FYNNEI. The V segment lost 1 base and the J segment 3 bases; nucleotides outside the gene matches: 4. This CDR3 contains 15 residues. This chain's CDR3 is CASSEGGQQTDTQYF. The CDR3 DNA is TGTGCCAGCAGTGAAGGGGGACAGCAGACAGATACGCAGTATTTT.

The chain joins TRBV5-1 to TRBJ2-7; 9 bases agree with TRBD1. Germline CDR1 reads SGHRS; CDR2 reads YFSETQ. The V and J ends lost 4 bases and 2 bases, in that order; junction bases with no gene match: 4. The CDR3 consists of 14 residues. As DNA, the CDR3 is TGCGCCAGCAGCGCCGGGACAGGGACCTACGAGCAGTACTTC. Protein product: CASSAGTGTYEQYF.

This chain joins TRBV5-1 and TRBJ2-3, with 15 bases lining up with TRBD2. The germline gives CDR1 SGHRS, CDR2 YFSETQ. Trimming cost V 4 bases and J 2 bases; bases outside gene matches: 5. This CDR3 is built from 17 residues. The DNA for the CDR3 is TGCGCCAGCAGCACCGGGACTAGCGGGGGGACCACAGATACGCAGTATTTT. It translates to CASSTGTSGGTTDTQYF.

The rearrangement links TRBV27 to TRBJ2-5; D may be TRBD2 (5 bases). CDR1 MNHEY and CDR2 SMNVEV come from the germline V gene (reference sequence). The CDR3 totals 15 residues. The V end was cut by 6 bases, the J end by 2 bases, with 16 bases between. The CDR3 loop reads CASRSGPGLQETQYF. CDR3 nucleotides: TGTGCCAGCAGATCAGGACCGGGGTTGCAAGAGACCCAGTACTTC.

This clone was detected once. The chain carries TRBV18 and TRBJ1-3; D uncertain. CDR1 is KGHSH and CDR2 is LQKENI in the germline V gene. Trimming took 2 bases from V and 1 from J, leaving 15 bases between them. The CDR3 extends over 17 amino acids. CDR3 residues: CASSPDTESLSGNTIYF. DNA for the CDR3: TGTGCCAGCTCACCAGACACGGAATCGCTTTCTGGAAACACCATATATTTT.

The V and J genes are TRBV5-1 and TRBJ1-1; no clear D gene. The germline V and J ends were trimmed by 4 bases and 5 bases, with 12 bases remaining between them. Per germline, CDR1 SGHRS and CDR2 YFSETQ. The CDR3 covers 13 residues. The CDR3 is CASSRGLGTEAFF. The CDR3 region has the DNA TGCGCCAGCAGCCGAGGGCTTGGGACTGAAGCTTTCTTT.

The chain recombines TRBV7-2 with TRBJ1-5, with D tentatively TRBD1 (5 bases). The germline V and J ends were trimmed by 5 bases and 0 bases, with 14 bases remaining between them. Germline V gene lookup returns CDR1 SGHTA and CDR2 FQGNSA. There are 16 residues in the CDR3. The CDR3: CASSSGTSLSNQPQHF. The CDR3 DNA sequence: TGTGCCAGCAGCAGCGGGACCTCACTTAGCAATCAGCCCCAGCATTTT.

The chain joins TRBV5-5 to TRBJ1-5; 8 bases align to TRBD1. V shed 4 bases, J shed 2 bases, and the junction held 5 bases outside the gene matches. Germline lookup yields CDR1 SGHKS and CDR2 YYEKEE (reference sequence). This CDR3 contains 15 residues. The DNA for the CDR3 is TGTGCCAGCAGCCTGGACAGGGTTGGCAATCAGCCCCAGCATTTT. Protein sequence: CASSLDRVGNQPQHF.

This clone was observed a few times. The J gene is TRBJ2-7, the V gene TRBV24-1; D may be TRBD2 (6 bases). Germline lookup yields CDR1 KGHDR and CDR2 SFDVKD. Deletions cut 2 bases from V and 4 bases from J, with 14 bases between. This CDR3 is built from 15 residues. In DNA, the CDR3 is TGTGCCACCAGTGATTCTCGGGGGACGGGGTACGAGCAGTACTTC. Protein sequence: CATSDSRGTGYEQYF.

The chain combines TRBV11-2 with TRBJ1-3, with D perhaps TRBD1 (5 bases). V dropped 5 bases and J dropped 0 bases, with 11 bases sitting between them. The CDR3 is made up of 15 amino acids. Germline assignment: CDR1 SGHAT and CDR2 FQNNGV. The CDR3 loop is CASSERGSSGNTIYF. In DNA, the CDR3 is TGTGCCAGCAGCGAACGGGGGTCCTCTGGAAACACCATATATTTT.

The J gene is TRBJ2-5, the V gene TRBV27, with TRBD1 identical over 8 bases. The length of the CDR3 is 14 residues. V was pared by 4 bases and J by 1 base, with 2 bases of the junction left unmatched. CDR1 and CDR2 (germline): MNHEY, SMNVEV (reference sequence). CDR3 nucleotide sequence: TGTGCCAGCAGTTCGGACAGGGCCCAAGAGACCCAGTACTTC. Protein sequence: CASSSDRAQETQYF.

The chain is built from TRBV7-9 and TRBJ1-1, with a weak D call TRBD1 (6 bases). Deletions cut 5 bases from V and 1 base from J, with 14 bases between. CDR1 is SEHNR, CDR2 FQNEAQ, per germline (reference sequence). The CDR3 sequence is 15 residues long. This chain's CDR3 is CASSRGGARNTEAFF. The CDR3, as DNA: TGTGCCAGCAGCCGAGGGGGGGCCAGGAACACTGAAGCTTTCTTT.

This clone was detected only a few times. V gene TRBV5-1 combines with J gene TRBJ1-1, with D unclear. Deletions cut 4 bases from V and 4 bases from J, with 14 bases between. This CDR3 region has 14 residues. Germline CDR1 and CDR2: SGHRS and YFSETQ. CDR3 coding DNA: TGCGCCAGCAGCGCTATCGACATCGGCACTGAAGCTTTCTTT. Protein sequence: CASSAIDIGTEAFF.

This rearrangement joins TRBV7-3 to TRBJ1-1, with D maybe TRBD1 (5 bases). CDR3 size: 16 residues. With 5 bases removed from V and 4 bases from J, the gap between germline ends came to 20 bases. Germline V lookup: CDR1 SGHTA, CDR2 FQGTGA. The CDR3 loop is CASSLGGGGSPTEAFF. The CDR3, as DNA: TGTGCCAGCAGCCTTGGGGGAGGTGGGAGTCCCACTGAAGCTTTCTTT.

The rearrangement joins TRBV9 to TRBJ2-5, with 8 bases aligning to TRBD1. V was clipped by 4 bases and J by 2 bases; unmatched bases: 4. This CDR3 spans 14 amino acids. Germline V gives CDR1 SGDLS, CDR2 YYNGEE. CDR3: CASSTRTGQETQYF. CDR3 coding DNA: TGTGCCAGCAGCACGCGGACAGGGCAAGAGACCCAGTACTTC.

V usage is TRBV19 and J usage is TRBJ1-4; TRBD1 matches 7 bases. V lost 8 bases, J lost 1 base, and 7 bases stayed unmatched. This CDR3 has 15 amino acids. The germline V gene encodes CDR1 LNHDA and CDR2 SQIVND (reference sequence). The CDR3: CASGRDRQTNEKLFF. The CDR3, as DNA: TGTGCCAGTGGCCGGGACAGACAAACTAATGAAAAACTGTTTTTT.

This rearrangement joins TRBV6-5 to TRBJ1-4; possible D gene TRBD1, 5 bases. The length of the CDR3 is 15 residues. CDR1 MNHEY and CDR2 SVGAGI come from the germline V gene. V lost 0 bases to trimming and J lost 8 bases, with 13 bases between them. CDR3 region: CASSYSTGGGEKLFF. In nucleotides, the CDR3 is TGTGCCAGCAGTTACTCGACGGGGGGTGGGGAAAAACTGTTTTTT.

This clone was counted a single time. V and J are TRBV11-3 and TRBJ2-1; D remains ambiguous. The CDR3 has 12 amino acids. Germline CDR1 and CDR2: SGHNT and YENEEA. V was shortened by 5 bases and J by 7 bases, with 9 bases between the two germline ends. For the CDR3, the DNA is TGTGCCAGCAGCGCGCCCGCTAATGAGCAGTTCTTC. Its protein product is CASSAPANEQFF.

The V and J genes are TRBV6-5 and TRBJ1-6, with no clear D. This CDR3 is 15 amino acids long. Trimming stripped 7 bases from V and 7 bases from J, with 17 bases between. Germline CDR1 is MNHEY and CDR2 is SVGAGI. The CDR3 protein is CASMKDSAWNSPLHF. The DNA for the CDR3 is TGTGCCAGCATGAAGGATAGCGCCTGGAATTCACCCCTCCACTTT.

This clone has just one count. The chain couples TRBV7-3 to TRBJ1-2; D is uncertain. Germline V gene data show CDR1 as SGHTA and CDR2 as FQGTGA. Trimming removed 5 bases from V and 6 bases from J, with 13 bases in between. The CDR3 covers 13 residues. CDR3 sequence: CASSTRGGNGYTF. The CDR3 nucleotides are TGTGCCAGCAGCACCCGGGGAGGGAATGGCTACACCTTC.

This chain connects TRBV18 to TRBJ2-1; 7 bases match TRBD1. V lost 2 bases and J lost 2; bases outside the gene matches: 3. Germline CDR1 and CDR2: KGHSH and LQKENI. The CDR3 is 15 amino acids. The CDR3 reads CASSPSTGAYNEQFF. As DNA, the CDR3 is TGTGCCAGCTCACCAAGCACAGGGGCCTACAATGAGCAGTTCTTC.

The V call is TRBV5-6, the J call TRBJ1-1; a weak D match, TRBD1 (5 bases). Per germline, CDR1 SGHDT and CDR2 YYEEEE. The CDR3 totals 16 residues. V was pared by 4 bases and J by 3 bases, with 19 bases between. The CDR3 sequence: CASSLRLTAGDTEAFF. In DNA form, the CDR3 reads TGTGCCAGCAGCCTCCGCCTGACAGCGGGGGACACTGAAGCTTTCTTT. The full variable domain, completed using reference TRBV5-6 and TRBJ1-1, is DAGVTQSPTHLIKTRGQQVTLRCSPKSGHDTVSWYQQALGQGPQFIFQYYEEEERQRGNFPDRFSGHQFPNYSSELNVNALLLGDSALYLCASSLRLTAGDTEAFFGQGTRLTVV.

This chain links TRBV19 with TRBJ1-2; TRBD1 is a possible D gene (5 bases). The germline gives CDR1 LNHDA, CDR2 SQIVND (reference sequence). The CDR3 is 14 amino acids. The V end was cut by 4 bases, the J end by 3 bases, with 12 bases between. CDR3 nucleotide sequence: TGTGCCAGTAGTACCACCTGGGGGGACTATGGCTACACCTTC. Translated: CASSTTWGDYGYTF.

This clone has only a few counts. The rearrangement links TRBV15 to TRBJ1-1, with D perhaps TRBD1 (5 bases). The CDR3 has 15 amino acids. The V end was cut by 1 base, the J end by 9 bases, with 18 bases between. Germline loops: CDR1 LNHNV, CDR2 YYDKDF (reference sequence). The CDR3 DNA follows: TGTGCCACCAGCAGAGGGGGCCCGGACACAACAAAAGCTTTCTTT. This encodes CATSRGGPDTTKAFF. Looking up the rest from reference TRBV15 and TRBJ1-1 gives the full variable domain: DAMVIQNPRYQVTQFGKPVTLSCSQTLNHNVMYWYQQKSSQAPKLLFHYYDKDFNNEADTPDNFQSRRPNTSFCFLDIRSPGLGDTAMYLCATSRGGPDTTKAFFGQGTRLTVV.

The chain couples TRBV3-1 (or the pseudogene TRBV3-2) to TRBJ2-1; 10 bases are a match to TRBD1. This CDR3 has 13 residues. Per germline, CDR1 LGHDT and CDR2 YNNKEL (reference sequence). Trimming at V came to 4 bases and at J to 9 bases, leaving 3 bases not matched to a gene. The CDR3 DNA reads as TGTGCCAGCAGCCGACAGGGGGCTGGTGAGCAGTTCTTC. Its translation: CASSRQGAGEQFF.

The chain carries TRBV7-9 and TRBJ2-1; weak D call: TRBD1 (6 bases). V lost 4 bases and J lost 4, with 14 bases in between. The CDR3 is made up of 15 amino acids. Germline CDR1 and CDR2: SEHNR and FQNEAQ (reference sequence). CDR3 in DNA: TGTGCCAGCAGCTACTCCGGGACACCGTACAATGAGCAGTTCTTC. It specifies CASSYSGTPYNEQFF.

This chain joins TRBV5-1 and TRBJ1-4, with D possibly being TRBD1 (5 bases). The CDR3 has 15 amino acids. Germline V gives CDR1 SGHRS, CDR2 YFSETQ. V lost 0 bases and J 7 bases, leaving 13 bases between the germline ends. CDR3 nucleotide sequence: TGCGCCAGCAGCTTGGGCTCGCAGGGCGGTGAAAAACTGTTTTTT. Its protein is CASSLGSQGGEKLFF.

This sequence joins TRBV10-1 and TRBJ2-7; 7 bases line up with TRBD1. With V trimmed by 6 bases and J by 4 bases, 6 bases remained unmatched. Per the germline V gene, CDR1 is WNHNN and CDR2 is SYGVQD (reference sequence). The CDR3 consists of 13 residues. CDR3 bases: TGCGCCAGCAGCAAGGGGGCAGAGTACGAGCAGTACTTC. Encoded protein: CASSKGAEYEQYF.